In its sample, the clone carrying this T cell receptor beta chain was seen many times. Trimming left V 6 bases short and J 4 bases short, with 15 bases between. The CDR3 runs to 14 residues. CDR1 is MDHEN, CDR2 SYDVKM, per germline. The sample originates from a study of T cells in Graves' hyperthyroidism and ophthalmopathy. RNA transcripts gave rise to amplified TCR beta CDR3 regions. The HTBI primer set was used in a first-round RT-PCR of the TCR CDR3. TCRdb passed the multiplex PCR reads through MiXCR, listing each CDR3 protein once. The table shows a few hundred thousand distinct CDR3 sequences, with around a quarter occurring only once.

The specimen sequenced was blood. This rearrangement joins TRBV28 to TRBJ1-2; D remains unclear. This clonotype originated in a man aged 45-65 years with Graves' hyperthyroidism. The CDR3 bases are TGTGCCAGCAGCCGGACGGACCGCGGCTATGGCTACACCTTC. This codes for CASSRTDRGYGYTF.